Described below is a single T cell receptor beta chain sequence and its context. Its antigen is still unknown. TCRdb re-called the RT-PCR reads through MiXCR, storing one row per CDR3 protein. The sample consists of a few hundred thousand distinct CDR3 sequences, 21% of them appearing once. This record comes from a study of response to subunit inactivated influenza vaccine. Notes on the study in general: Authors suggested few new T cells are recruited by each seasonal influenza vaccination.

The CDR3 sequence is 16 residues long. V was cut by 7 bases and J by 1 base, with 17 bases left in between. CDR1 is MNHEY, CDR2 SVGEGT, per germline. This TCR came from a man aged 50 to 69 who received an inactivated influenza vaccine. The chain couples TRBV6-2 or TRBV6-3 to TRBJ2-1, with D possibly being TRBD1 or TRBD2 (5 bases each). Material: PBMCs from blood, obtained less than 22 months after vaccination. DNA for the CDR3: TGTGCCAGCACCGTTCGGGGTTACAGGTCCTACAATGAGCAGTTCTTC. It specifies CASTVRGYRSYNEQFF.